The next 4 T cell receptor beta chains were all read from a single sample in a study of siplizumab effects on memory and regulatory T cells. Generated by immunoSEQ multiplex PCR, the TCRdb table keeps only in-frame clones and is missing some. Of 55,000 to 70,000 clones in the sample, 85% to 95% were seen once. Sequenced sample: CD8+ T cells sorted from blood. All receptors derive from a human donor in good health.

The chain has TRBV21-1 and TRBJ2-5; no check of the table's D call, TRBD2, against the DNA was made. TRBV21-1 is recorded as a pseudogene. The CDR3 sequence is 15 residues long. The CDR3 nucleotides read TGTGCCAGCAGCAAATCGTCTAGCGGACAAGAGACCCAGTACTTC. Translated: CASSKSSSGQETQYF.

The genes are TRBV9 and TRBJ2-3; unclear D gene. Germline CDR1 and CDR2: SGDLS and YYNGEE. V lost 3 bases and J 6 bases, leaving 14 bases between the germline ends. There are 14 residues in the CDR3. CDR3 residues: CASSAGLGPDTQYF. The CDR3 nucleotides are TGTGCCAGCAGCGCGGGTCTCGGCCCGGATACGCAGTATTTT.

The rearrangement uses TRBV7-8 and TRBJ2-7; TRBD2 might be the D (6 bases). CDR3 length: 14 residues. The V end lost 1 base, the J end lost 2 bases, and 9 bases lay between the germline ends. Per germline, CDR1 SGHVS and CDR2 FQNEAQ. The CDR3 loop reads CASSLEGGTYEQYF. CDR3 sequence (DNA): TGTGCCAGCAGCTTAGAAGGCGGGACCTACGAGCAGTACTTC.

V gene TRBV28 combines with J gene TRBJ2-1, with a possible D match to TRBD2 (6 bases). The CDR3 sequence is 14 residues long. Germline V gene lookup returns CDR1 MDHEN and CDR2 SYDVKM. Trimming removed 0 bases at V and 9 bases at J, with 12 bases between. The CDR3 sequence: CASSLWRGRSEQFF. The CDR3 nucleotides read TGTGCCAGCAGTTTATGGCGGGGTAGAAGTGAGCAGTTCTTC.